This is a list of T cell receptor beta chains from one sample in a study of OX40 agonist ivuxolimab in advanced cancers. Assay used: immunoSEQ multiplex PCR; TCRdb lists only in-frame clones, some missing. The sample includes roughly 67,000 clones, about 92% of them seen just once. Here the sequenced sample was CD4+ or CD8+ T cells sorted from blood, taken in a trial of the OX40 agonist ivuxolimab. The receptors originated from an adult with an advanced solid tumor such as melanoma, head and neck, liver or kidney cancer. Each CDR3 is given with its conserved first and last residue. D genes are given only for firm matches. A row's size may be missing; if present it is once, few, many or a size class.

clone_size | cdr3_length | j_call | d_call | v_call | cdr3_aa | cdr3_nt
. | 12 | TRBJ2-7 | TRBD1 | TRBV29-1 | CSVVTGAYEQYF | TGCAGCGTAGTCACAGGGGCCTACGAGCAGTACTTC
. | 14 | TRBJ2-1 | TRBD2 | TRBV10-1 | CASSDSGGFDEQFF | TGCGCCAGCAGTGATAGCGGGGGTTTCGATGAGCAGTTCTTC
. | 14 | TRBJ1-1 | TRBD1 | TRBV7-9 | CASSLVDRGTEAFF | TGTGCCAGCAGCTTAGTGGACAGGGGCACTGAAGCTTTCTTT
. | 14 | TRBJ2-1 | . | TRBV7-6 | CASSLRGGYNEQFF | TGTGCCAGCAGCTTGCGAGGAGGGTACAATGAGCAGTTCTTC
. | 14 | TRBJ2-5 | . | TRBV1 | CTSSLRDRGETQYF | TGCACCAGCAGCCTTCGGGACAGGGGAGAGACCCAGTACTTC
. | 18 | TRBJ2-1 | TRBD1 | TRBV19 | CASSTAPTGTGYYNEQFF | TGTGCCAGTAGCACCGCCCCAACCGGGACAGGGTACTACAATGAGCAGTTCTTC
. | 11 | TRBJ1-2 | . | TRBV7-9 | CASSLSPEKSF | TGTGCCAGCAGCTTAAGCCCCGAGAAATCCTTC
. | 16 | TRBJ2-1 | TRBD2 | TRBV30 | CAWIPSGRDFYNEQFF | TGTGCCTGGATTCCAAGCGGGAGGGACTTCTACAATGAGCAGTTCTTC
. | 14 | TRBJ2-7 | . | TRBV4-3 | CASSQVQGGDEQYF | TGCGCCAGCAGCCAAGTACAGGGTGGGGACGAGCAGTACTTC
. | 15 | TRBJ2-1 | TRBD2 | TRBV7-9 | CASSLGLAGALGQFF | TGTGCCAGCAGCTTGGGACTAGCGGGAGCCCTAGGGCAGTTCTTC
. | 12 | TRBJ2-3 | . | TRBV7-3 | CASSFNADTQYF | TGTGCCAGCAGCTTTAACGCAGATACGCAGTATTTT
. | 15 | TRBJ1-5 | . | TRBV10-3 | CAIRGAENSNQPQHF | TGTGCCATCAGGGGGGCAGAGAATAGCAATCAGCCCCAGCATTTT
. | 13 | TRBJ2-1 | . | TRBV2 | CASSEGEYNEQFF | TGTGCCAGCAGTGAAGGGGAATACAATGAGCAGTTCTTC
. | 14 | TRBJ2-7 | TRBD2 | TRBV5-1 | CASSYSSGTYEQYF | TGCGCCAGCAGCTATTCTAGCGGAACCTACGAGCAGTACTTC
. | 17 | TRBJ2-7 | . | TRBV5-1 | CASSLGLGGAATYEQYF | TGCGCCAGCAGCTTGGGGTTGGGTGGTGCGGCGACCTACGAGCAGTACTTC
. | 15 | TRBJ1-4 | . | TRBV6-5 | CASSYNGNLNEKLFF | TGTGCCAGCAGTTATAACGGGAACCTCAATGAAAAACTGTTTTTT
once | 19 | TRBJ2-7 | . | TRBV21-1 | CASSTTDTGGRRPPYEQYF | TGTGCCAGCAGCACTACCGATACCGGGGGACGACGCCCTCCTTACGAGCAGTACTTC
. | 15 | TRBJ2-6 | . | TRBV6-5 | CASSFDTSGANVLTF | TGTGCCAGCAGTTTCGATACCTCTGGGGCCAACGTCCTGACTTTC
. | 14 | TRBJ1-5 | . | TRBV19 | CASSEIGGDQPQHF | TGTGCCAGTAGTGAGATAGGGGGGGATCAGCCCCAGCATTTT
. | 14 | TRBJ2-7 | . | TRBV7-2 | CASSPGTSGYEQYF | TGTGCCAGCAGCCCAGGGACATCCGGCTACGAGCAGTACTTC
. | 15 | TRBJ2-7 | TRBD2 | TRBV6-6 | CASSDRAGAAYEQYF | TGTGCCAGCAGTGACAGAGCGGGGGCAGCCTACGAGCAGTACTTC
. | 18 | TRBJ2-2 | TRBD1 | TRBV12-5 | CASGLEGQGMGFPGELFF | TGTGCTAGTGGTTTGGAAGGACAGGGGATGGGGTTTCCCGGGGAGCTGTTTTTT
. | 15 | TRBJ1-4 | . | TRBV7-9 | CASSPGFATNEKLFF | TGTGCCAGCAGCCCAGGTTTTGCAACTAATGAAAAACTGTTTTTT
. | 13 | TRBJ1-1 | . | TRBV7-9 | CASSLRGYPEAFF | TGTGCCAGCAGCTTAAGGGGATATCCTGAAGCTTTCTTT
. | 16 | TRBJ2-7 | . | TRBV6-1 | CASSEAGGQLSYEQYF | TGTGCCAGCAGTGAAGCTGGAGGACAACTCTCCTACGAGCAGTACTTC
. | 13 | TRBJ2-3 | . | TRBV7-3 | CASSSSGTDTQYF | TGTGCCAGCAGCTCCTCGGGCACAGATACGCAGTATTTT
. | 15 | TRBJ2-7 | TRBD1 | TRBV6-6 | CASSYGGQGFIEQYF | TGTGCCAGCAGTTACGGGGGACAGGGGTTTATCGAGCAGTACTTC
. | 16 | TRBJ2-7 | . | TRBV9 | CASSVAQDSGTYEQYF | TGTGCCAGCAGCGTAGCTCAGGACAGCGGGACCTACGAGCAGTACTTC
. | 10 | TRBJ1-2 | . | TRBV29-1 | CSVSDYGYTF | TGCAGCGTTTCGGATTATGGCTACACCTTC
. | 13 | TRBJ1-2 | . | TRBV9 | CASSVAGAQGYTF | TGTGCCAGCAGCGTAGCCGGGGCCCAAGGCTACACCTTC